The clone carrying this TCR beta chain was seen ten or more times. The CDR3 sequence is 13 residues long. Germline assignment: CDR1 DFQATT and CDR2 SNEGSKA (reference sequence). V lost 6 bases and J 4 bases, leaving 15 bases between the germline ends. Each TCR transcript was tagged with a 10-nucleotide random UMI during 5'RACE. TCRdb used MiXCR to reprocess the 5' RACE reads, holding one entry per CDR3 protein. This table has 50,000 to 70,000 distinct CDR3 sequences, 3% to 4% appearing once. The sample is drawn from a study of neurological immune-mediated disorders. Study background: Relapsing-remitting disease was seen in about 90% of the roughly 35 multiple sclerosis patients, and secondary progressive disease was seen in 3.

The clonotype comes from a man aged 35-49 years with multiple sclerosis. The V gene is TRBV20-1, the J gene TRBJ1-1, with D maybe TRBD1 (5 bases). Sequencing input: PBMCs. The CDR3 loop reads CSAPSGGGTEAFF. Written as DNA, the CDR3 is TGCAGTGCCCCATCGGGGGGAGGCACTGAAGCTTTCTTT.